The subject of this entry is one T cell receptor beta chain. Its target is unknown. The data belong to a study of memory CD4+ T cells and cytomegalovirus serostatus. Overall study: Donors were healthy Belgian adults, 9 or 10 CMV seropositive and under 30 seronegative. The study, taken as a whole, reports: CMV serostatus prediction reached median AUC 0.95, or 0.91 with US-trained model.

Original processing methods: Out-of-frame sequences were removed, leaving about 2.2 million distinct TCRbeta sequences. Assay used: immunoSEQ multiplex PCR; TCRdb lists only in-frame clones, some missing. V and J calls and clone size are given by that table; D and trimming were obtained from the DNA. The sample holds roughly 84,000 clones, over 80% seen once. The CDR3 is 15 amino acids. CDR1 and CDR2 (germline): SGHAT, FQNNGV. V shed 2 bases and J 6 bases; nucleotides not matched to a gene: 5. Single viable CD3+CD4+CD8-CD45RO+ cells were sorted as the memory CD4+ T cells. Donors' CMV status reflects serum IgG against pp150, pp28, p38, p52.

The sequence was collected from an adult in good health and CMV-seronegative. This chain joins TRBV11-2 and TRBJ2-2, with TRBD2 matching 8 bases. The sample taken for sequencing was memory CD4+ T cells from blood. The DNA for the CDR3 is TGTGCCAGCAGCTTAATGCGGGGGGCCCCCGGGGAGCTGTTTTTT. As protein: CASSLMRGAPGELFF.